Each of the 23 T cell receptor beta chains below was sequenced from the same sample in a study of OX40 agonist ivuxolimab in advanced cancers. Receptor libraries were prepared by the immunoSEQ multiplex PCR assay. TCRdb retrieved this table from immuneACCESS and kept in-frame rearrangements only. Not all clones are present; in checked studies, unresolved V genes account for under half, and no reason is known for the remainder. The sample data list tens of thousands of clones, and 81% of these were observed just once. The ten largest clones represent over 1.3% of the sample. Sample: CD4+ or CD8+ T cells sorted from blood, taken in a trial of the OX40 agonist ivuxolimab. The receptors were sampled from an adult with an advanced solid tumor such as melanoma, head and neck, liver or kidney cancer.

The genes are TRBV5-8 and TRBJ2-7; no definite D call. The ends were cut back, 4 bases at V and 5 bases at J, with 7 bases in the middle. The CDR3 contains 11 residues. Germline lookup yields CDR1 SGHTS and CDR2 YDEGEE. The DNA of the CDR3 is TGTGCCAGCAGCAGGTGGGACGAGCAGTACTTC. As protein: CASSRWDEQYF.

The CDR3 bases are TGCGCCAGCAGCCCGGGAGGGATCGGAATCCATGAGCAGTTCTTC. This gives the protein CASSPGGIGIHEQFF. The chain carries TRBV5-1 and TRBJ2-1; 8 bases are shared with TRBD2. V was pared by 4 bases and J by 8 bases, with 11 bases of the junction left unmatched. Looked up from germline, CDR1 is SGHRS and CDR2 is YFSETQ. The CDR3 is 15 residues long. Full variable domain (outside the CDR3, taken from reference TRBV5-1 and TRBJ2-1): KAGVTQTPRYLIKTRGQQVTLSCSPISGHRSVSWYQQTPGQGLQFLFEYFSETQRNKGNFPGRFSGRQFSNSRSEMNVSTLELGDSALYLCASSPGGIGIHEQFFGPGTRLTVL.

In its sample, this clone was seen a few times. V gene TRBV6-1 combines with J gene TRBJ1-5; D perhaps matches TRBD1 (5 bases). The CDR3 runs to 15 residues. Germline loops: CDR1 MNHNS, CDR2 SASEGT. V lost 4 bases and J 4 bases, leaving 14 bases between the germline ends. The CDR3 sequence is CASSVGRVGNQPQHF. The CDR3 coding sequence is TGTGCCAGCAGTGTGGGCAGGGTTGGGAATCAGCCCCAGCATTTT.

The chain has TRBV2 and TRBJ2-4; no definite D call. This CDR3 is 15 amino acids long. The germline V gene encodes CDR1 SNHLY and CDR2 FYNNEI. Trimming took 6 bases from V and 6 from J, leaving 18 bases between them. DNA of the CDR3: TGTGCCAGCAGGGACGTAGGTCAAAATCGAAACATTCAGTACTTC. Translation gives CASRDVGQNRNIQYF.

V is TRBV6-5 and J is TRBJ2-3; TRBD1 matches 9 bases. The J segment lost 5 bases and the V segment lost 2 bases, leaving 8 bases of the junction unmatched. Germline-derived CDR1 and CDR2 are MNHEY and SVGAGI. This CDR3 spans 16 amino acids. CDR3 amino acids: CASSYTAGTGRDTQYF. The CDR3 coding sequence is TGTGCCAGCAGTTACACTGCCGGGACAGGGCGAGATACGCAGTATTTT.

This clone has just a few counts. The gene calls are TRBV18 and TRBJ2-7; TRBD1 agrees at 8 bases. After removal of 0 bases from V and 3 bases from J, the junction contained 4 bases not matched to a gene. This CDR3 has 15 residues. Germline V gives CDR1 KGHSH, CDR2 LQKENI. This chain's CDR3 is CASSPPSRGLYEQYF. CDR3 nucleotide sequence: TGTGCCAGCTCACCACCTTCCAGGGGGCTCTACGAGCAGTACTTC.

A note on this clone: Relative to the germline gene, one junction end is altered; a read error may explain this. V and J are TRBV5-1 and TRBJ2-2; weak D call: TRBD2 (6 bases). This CDR3 spans 14 amino acids. Germline loops: CDR1 SGHRS, CDR2 YFSETQ. The CDR3, as DNA: TGCGCCAACAGCTTAGGGACTCCAACCGGGGAGCTGTTTTTT. Amino acids: CANSLGTPTGELFF.

The chain uses TRBV10-2 and TRBJ1-6, with D unresolved. The V end lost 6 bases, the J end lost 11 bases, and 14 bases lay between the germline ends. Germline V gives CDR1 WSHSY, CDR2 SAAADI. The CDR3 is 13 amino acids. The chain's CDR3 is CASRSQEVAPLHF. Written as DNA, the CDR3 is TGCGCCAGCAGAAGTCAGGAGGTAGCACCCCTCCACTTT.

A word on this clone: Other DNA sequences in this specimen translate into the identical CDR3. The chain links TRBV6-6 to TRBJ1-1; D remains unclear. The CDR3 length is 13 residues. Germline V gene sequence: CDR1 MNHNY, CDR2 SVGAGI (reference sequence). V lost 0 bases and J lost 4, with 6 bases in between. The CDR3 sequence: CASSYSRGTEAFF. The DNA of the CDR3 is TGTGCCAGCAGTTACTCGAGAGGCACTGAAGCTTTCTTT.

The rearrangement links TRBV29-1 to TRBJ1-5, with D possibly matching TRBD1 (5 bases). The CDR3 loop spans 13 amino acids. Trimming removed 2 bases at V and 3 bases at J, with 8 bases between. Germline V gives CDR1 SQVTM, CDR2 ANQGSEA. The CDR3 protein is CSVELGVNQPQHF. The CDR3 DNA reads TGCAGCGTTGAATTAGGGGTCAATCAGCCCCAGCATTTT.

The rearrangement uses TRBV5-8 and TRBJ2-1, with D tentatively TRBD2 (6 bases). The CDR3 is 16 residues long. The V gene's germline CDR1 is SGHTS and CDR2 YDEGEE. V was shortened by 4 bases and J by 4 bases, with 18 bases between the two germline ends. Here the CDR3 reads CASSPRLAGFYNEQFF. Here the CDR3 DNA reads TGTGCCAGCAGCCCCCGTTTGGCGGGGTTTTACAATGAGCAGTTCTTC.

V and J are TRBV5-4 and TRBJ2-2; the D is unclear. V lost 2 bases and J lost 1, with 12 bases in between. The CDR3 sequence is 16 residues long. Germline V gives CDR1 SGHNT, CDR2 YYREEE (reference sequence). The CDR3: CASSFGALMNTGELFF. CDR3 coding DNA: TGTGCCAGCAGCTTCGGTGCACTAATGAACACCGGGGAGCTGTTTTTT.

This clone was observed a few times. The chain uses TRBV5-1 and TRBJ1-6, with TRBD1 as a possible D gene (6 bases). The length of the CDR3 is 15 residues. CDR1 SGHRS and CDR2 YFSETQ come from the germline V gene. The ends were cut back, 0 bases at V and 8 bases at J, with 12 bases in the middle. CDR3 protein: CASSLGPGADSPLHF. The CDR3 DNA is TGCGCCAGCAGCTTGGGTCCAGGGGCGGATTCACCCCTCCACTTT.

V is TRBV5-1 and J is TRBJ2-2; D not resolved. V was pared by 4 bases and J by 1 base, with 14 bases between. Germline values: CDR1 SGHRS, CDR2 YFSETQ. The CDR3 has 16 amino acids. The CDR3 reads CASSLSAAQNTGELFF. CDR3 in DNA: TGCGCCAGCAGCCTGTCTGCGGCCCAGAACACCGGGGAGCTGTTTTTT. Together with reference TRBV5-1 and TRBJ2-2, the CDR3 gives the full variable domain: KAGVTQTPRYLIKTRGQQVTLSCSPISGHRSVSWYQQTPGQGLQFLFEYFSETQRNKGNFPGRFSGRQFSNSRSEMNVSTLELGDSALYLCASSLSAAQNTGELFFGEGSRLTVL.

This chain links TRBV14 with TRBJ2-7; 9 bases are shared with TRBD1. The CDR3 runs 14 residues. Germline V lookup: CDR1 SGHDN, CDR2 FVKESK. V lost 4 bases and J lost 2; bases outside the gene matches: 3. DNA of the CDR3: TGTGCCAGCAGCCTGGGGACAGGGCCCTACGAGCAGTACTTC. Its protein is CASSLGTGPYEQYF.

The chain joins TRBV5-1 to TRBJ2-1; no reliable D call. Trimming removed 0 bases from V and 0 bases from J, with 7 bases in between. CDR3 length: 15 residues. The V gene's germline CDR1 is SGHRS and CDR2 YFSETQ. The CDR3 is CASSLEASSYNEQFF. The CDR3 DNA reads TGCGCCAGCAGCTTGGAGGCGAGCTCCTACAATGAGCAGTTCTTC.

The chain has TRBV6-1 and TRBJ1-1, with TRBD1 as a possible D gene (5 bases). V was clipped by 6 bases and J by 4 bases, with 9 bases between them. The CDR3 sequence is 12 residues long. Germline CDR1 and CDR2: MNHNS and SASEGT. The CDR3 DNA is TGTGCCAGCAGAAAGGGGTCCACTGAAGCTTTCTTT. Translation gives CASRKGSTEAFF.

This chain connects TRBV10-1 to TRBJ1-3; D is unresolved. This CDR3 spans 14 amino acids. CDR1 and CDR2 from the germline V gene are WNHNN and SYGVQD (reference sequence). Trimming cost V 4 bases and J 0 bases, with 7 bases left between them. The CDR3: CASSVSCSGNTIYF. The CDR3 bases are TGCGCCAGCAGTGTCAGTTGCTCTGGAAACACCATATATTTT.

The chain is built from TRBV7-2 and TRBJ2-5; D possibly corresponds to TRBD1 (6 bases). The CDR3 runs 14 residues. The germline CDR1 and CDR2 sequences are SGHTA and FQGNSA. V was pared by 3 bases and J by 4 bases, with 12 bases between. The CDR3 bases are TGTGCCAGCAGCTTGATGGGGGCGGGAGAGACCCAGTACTTC. As protein: CASSLMGAGETQYF.

The rearrangement uses TRBV19 and TRBJ2-1, with D perhaps TRBD2 (5 bases). Per the germline V gene, CDR1 is LNHDA and CDR2 is SQIVND (reference sequence). The length of the CDR3 is 16 residues. Trimming shortened V by 1 base and J by 7 bases, and 17 bases separated the two germline ends. CDR3 sequence: CASSIGGSFWSNEQFF. CDR3 sequence (DNA): TGTGCCAGTAGTATAGGCGGGTCTTTTTGGTCAAATGAGCAGTTCTTC.

This chain connects TRBV7-2 to TRBJ2-3; D is uncertain. Germline V gene lookup returns CDR1 SGHTA and CDR2 FQGNSA. The V end was cut by 6 bases, the J end by 4 bases, with 8 bases between. This CDR3 has 12 amino acids. Here the CDR3 DNA reads TGTGCCAGCAGTTTCGGACCAGATACGCAGTATTTT. Its translation: CASSFGPDTQYF.

This chain uses TRBV7-2 with TRBJ2-7, with D possibly matching TRBD1 (5 bases). The V end lost 3 bases, the J end lost 2 bases, and 11 bases lay between the germline ends. The V gene's germline CDR1 is SGHTA and CDR2 FQGNSA. The CDR3 is made up of 14 amino acids. The CDR3 spells CASSFLTGTYEQYF. Here the CDR3 DNA reads TGTGCCAGCAGCTTTCTTACAGGAACCTACGAGCAGTACTTC.

The gene calls are TRBV6-1 and TRBJ2-5; D remains unclear. Germline V gene sequence: CDR1 MNHNS, CDR2 SASEGT. Trimming took 4 bases from V and 1 from J, leaving 7 bases between them. The CDR3 loop spans 13 amino acids. Here the CDR3 DNA reads TGTGCCAGCAGTGGGATAATCCAAGAGACCCAGTACTTC. It is translated as CASSGIIQETQYF.